What follows is one TCR beta chain and its context. The data were taken from a study of chemoradiotherapy in HPV16-positive cancers. Germline-derived CDR1 and CDR2 are SGHDN and FVKESK. Germline trimming cut 4 bases from V and 1 base from J; bases unmatched to any gene: 3. CDR3 size: 16 residues. Clones were read by immunoSEQ multiplex PCR, and TCRdb kept only the in-frame ones, dropping some. The table includes about 24,000 clones, roughly 94% detected once. The rearrangement links TRBV14 to TRBJ2-1, with 11 bases matching TRBD2. The sample was collected from a patient who underwent chemoradiotherapy. The sequence was obtained from a human donor with HPV-associated anogenital cancer. The CDR3 here is CASSLAGGASYNEQFF. The CDR3, as DNA: TGTGCCAGCAGCCTAGCGGGGGGGGCGTCCTACAATGAGCAGTTCTTC.